This T cell receptor (beta chain) was recorded in a study of breast tumors, draining lymph nodes, adjacent tissues. Overall study findings and caveats: Findings are consistent with lymph node origin and intratumoral expansion of most tumor T cells. Tumor and nontumor repertoires were significantly more similar in luminal-like than in basal-like breast cancer. Tumor TCR diversity was below lymph nodes but above nontumor tissue. That most tumor T cells come from lymph nodes remained unproven.

Germline CDR1 reads SGDLS; CDR2 reads YYNGEE. V gave up 3 bases and J gave up 7 bases; unmatched junction bases: 6. The CDR3 consists of 15 residues. About this clonotype itself: Its antigen is not known.

Each CDR3 protein is one row after TCRdb ran MiXCR on the multiplex PCR reads. Seen here are about 230,000 distinct CDR3 sequences, roughly 32% observed once, and the top ten hold 1.4%. Breast cancer patients provided tissue from their axillary draining lymph nodes. This chain links TRBV9 with TRBJ1-6; TRBD1 aligns across 8 bases. The source is a female donor with breast cancer. Some clones in this sample may be carry-over from other donors' samples. Sequenced: axillary lymph node tissue. The CDR3 spells CASSDWDRKNSPLHF. The CDR3 DNA reads as TGTGCCAGCAGCGACTGGGACAGGAAAAATTCACCCCTCCACTTT.